The T cell receptor (beta chain) under discussion was sequenced for a study of T cells in Graves' hyperthyroidism and ophthalmopathy. The J segment lost 0 bases and the V segment lost 3 bases, leaving 4 bases of the junction unmatched. The germline V gene has CDR1 SGHVS and CDR2 FQNEAQ. The CDR3 sequence is 15 residues long. The CDR3 regions of TCR beta were amplified from RNA transcripts. When the TCR CDR3 underwent first-round RT-PCR, the HTBI primer set was used. TCRdb independently ran MiXCR on the multiplex PCR reads; one entry per CDR3 protein. The sample holds hundreds of thousands of distinct CDR3 sequences, around 15% seen once.

This chain links TRBV7-8 with TRBJ2-5, with 7 bases lining up with TRBD2. The source is a young woman with Graves' hyperthyroidism. Sequenced sample: blood. CDR3: CASSFSLADQETQYF. The CDR3 DNA reads as TGTGCCAGCAGCTTCTCGCTAGCGGACCAAGAGACCCAGTACTTC.